One and the same sample provided the 17 T cell receptor beta chains below, sequenced in a study of cytomegalovirus exposure and HLA in healthy donors. Clones were read by immunoSEQ multiplex PCR, and TCRdb kept only the in-frame ones, dropping some. The data hold about 160,000 clones, with 86% observed a single time. The sequenced sample consisted of PBMCs. Source of these receptors: a woman younger than 30 in good health and CMV-seronegative.

This rearrangement joins TRBV10-1 to TRBJ2-1; TRBD2 matches 9 bases. Germline V gene data show CDR1 as WNHNN and CDR2 as SYGVQD (reference sequence). The CDR3 length is 16 residues. Unmatched junction bases numbered 7, after V lost 3 bases and J lost 4 bases. CDR3 amino acids: CASSESGREGYNEQFF. The CDR3 nucleotides are TGCGCCAGCAGTGAATCAGGGCGGGAGGGATACAATGAGCAGTTCTTC.

The genes are TRBV5-1 and TRBJ2-1; no reliable D call. The length of the CDR3 is 13 residues. The V end was cut by 0 bases, the J end by 2 bases, with 3 bases between. CDR1 SGHRS and CDR2 YFSETQ come from the germline V gene. The CDR3 coding sequence is TGCGCCAGCAGCTTGGGAGCCTACAATGAGCAGTTCTTC. Protein sequence: CASSLGAYNEQFF.

The genes are TRBV7-6 and TRBJ2-7, with TRBD2 matching over 10 bases. CDR1 SGHVS and CDR2 FNYEAQ come from the germline V gene. Losses at the gene ends were 5 bases for V and 6 bases for J; bases not matched to a gene: 13. The CDR3 is 16 amino acids. Here the CDR3 reads CASSVHIAGGPSEQYF. CDR3 DNA: TGTGCCAGCAGCGTACATATAGCGGGGGGCCCCTCCGAGCAGTACTTC.

The CDR3 region is CASSFGDTNQPQHF. The CDR3 DNA sequence: TGCGCCAGCAGCTTTGGGGACACTAATCAGCCCCAGCATTTT. This sequence joins TRBV5-1 and TRBJ1-5; TRBD1 might be the D (6 bases). Germline lookup yields CDR1 SGHRS and CDR2 YFSETQ. The CDR3 is 14 residues long. Deletions cut 2 bases from V and 4 bases from J, with 10 bases between.

As DNA, the CDR3 is TGCGCCAGCAGCTTGGGAGGGGAAGCTTTCTTT. This gives the protein CASSLGGEAFF. The V gene is TRBV5-1, the J gene TRBJ1-1; D is undetermined. Germline V CDR1 and CDR2: SGHRS, YFSETQ. The CDR3 runs to 11 residues. Deletions cut 0 bases from V and 8 bases from J, with 5 bases between.

The chain recombines TRBV19 with TRBJ2-2; perhaps TRBD2 as D (6 bases). This CDR3 comprises 16 residues. Per the germline V gene, CDR1 is LNHDA and CDR2 is SQIVND (reference sequence). V was cut by 3 bases and J by 2 bases, with 13 bases left in between. The chain's CDR3 is CASSILSGRNTGELFF. Here the CDR3 DNA reads TGTGCCAGTAGTATTCTAAGCGGGCGAAACACCGGGGAGCTGTTTTTT. Drawing the rest from reference TRBV19 and TRBJ2-2, the complete variable domain is DGGITQSPKYLFRKEGQNVTLSCEQNLNHDAMYWYRQDPGQGLRLIYYSQIVNDFQKGDIAEGYSVSREKKESFPLTVTSAQKNPTAFYLCASSILSGRNTGELFFGEGSRLTVL.

The genes are TRBV5-4 and TRBJ1-5, with D uncertain. Deletions cut 4 bases from V and 5 bases from J, with 16 bases between. The CDR3 runs to 15 residues. Germline lookup yields CDR1 SGHNT and CDR2 YYREEE (reference sequence). The CDR3 DNA sequence: TGTGCCAGCAGCCGAGACCCCGGCGGTGATCAGCCCCAGCATTTT. Its protein product is CASSRDPGGDQPQHF.

The CDR3 region is CASSQNRVSGNTIYF. In nucleotides, the CDR3 is TGTGCCAGCAGCCAGAACAGGGTCTCTGGAAACACCATATATTTT. The chain is built from TRBV7-2 and TRBJ1-3; possible D gene TRBD1, 6 bases. The CDR3 consists of 15 residues. V was trimmed by 5 bases and J by 0 bases, leaving 11 bases between them. Germline V lookup: CDR1 SGHTA, CDR2 FQGNSA.

The rearrangement links TRBV7-2 to TRBJ2-3; 12 bases align to TRBD2. The CDR3 length is 14 residues. Germline CDR1 SGHTA, CDR2 FQGNSA. V shed 4 bases, J shed 5 bases, and the junction held 1 base outside the gene matches. The CDR3 DNA sequence: TGTGCCAGCAGCTGGGGACTAGCGGGAGATACGCAGTATTTT. This sequence encodes CASSWGLAGDTQYF.

The gene calls are TRBV10-3 and TRBJ1-1; D unresolved. Per germline, CDR1 ENHRY and CDR2 SYGVKD. This CDR3 comprises 16 residues. V was pared by 6 bases and J by 4 bases, with 21 bases between. This CDR3 is CAIRSTIQASGTEAFF. Here the CDR3 DNA reads TGTGCCATCAGATCAACTATCCAAGCCAGTGGCACTGAAGCTTTCTTT.

V and J are TRBV4-3 and TRBJ1-4; unclear D gene. This CDR3 has 14 residues. V lost 0 bases, J lost 4 bases, and 6 bases lay in between. Germline V CDR1 and CDR2: LGHNA, YSLEER. The CDR3 coding sequence is TGCGCCAGCAGCCAAGATTCCTATAATGAAAAACTGTTTTTT. Translating it yields CASSQDSYNEKLFF.

This chain links TRBV10-3 with TRBJ1-2; 7 positions match TRBD1. The CDR3 has 14 residues. The J segment lost 8 bases and the V segment lost 2 bases, leaving 8 bases of the junction unmatched. Germline CDR1 ENHRY, CDR2 SYGVKD. CDR3: CAISEGTEYKGYTF. The CDR3 DNA sequence: TGTGCCATCAGTGAGGGGACAGAGTATAAGGGCTACACCTTC.

The chain combines TRBV7-3 with TRBJ1-6; tentative D call: TRBD1 (6 bases). Germline-derived CDR1 and CDR2 are SGHTA and FQGTGA. With 3 bases removed from V and 4 bases from J, the gap between germline ends came to 7 bases. CDR3 length: 14 amino acids. The CDR3: CASSFQGYNSPLHF. CDR3 nucleotides: TGTGCCAGCAGCTTTCAGGGGTATAATTCACCCCTCCACTTT.

The V gene is TRBV27, the J gene TRBJ1-1; no clear D. This CDR3 comprises 12 residues. The V gene lost 7 bases and the J gene lost 3 bases, with 9 bases spanning the gap. The germline CDR1 and CDR2 sequences are MNHEY and SMNVEV (reference sequence). The DNA of the CDR3 is TGTGCCAGCAAGAGGGTCGACACTGAAGCTTTCTTT. Translation: CASKRVDTEAFF.

The rearrangement links TRBV14 to TRBJ2-3; TRBD1 might be the D (5 bases). The CDR3 sequence is 13 residues long. V lost 3 bases to trimming and J lost 3 bases, with 7 bases between them. Germline V gives CDR1 SGHDN, CDR2 FVKESK. The CDR3 region is CASSHYRTDTQYF. The CDR3 DNA reads as TGTGCCAGCAGCCATTACAGGACAGATACGCAGTATTTT.

The chain employs TRBV19 and TRBJ1-1; 7 nucleotides align to TRBD1. Germline CDR1 and CDR2: LNHDA and SQIVND (reference sequence). The CDR3 spans 15 residues. The V segment lost 5 bases and the J segment 1 base; nucleotides outside the gene matches: 7. CDR3 sequence reads: CASSAQQGPNTEAFF. CDR3 bases: TGTGCCAGTAGTGCCCAACAGGGGCCGAACACTGAAGCTTTCTTT.

The rearrangement links TRBV9 to TRBJ2-7; TRBD2 aligns across 11 bases. The CDR3 contains 15 residues. Germline lookup yields CDR1 SGDLS and CDR2 YYNGEE. Trimming took 3 bases from V and 5 from J; bases not matched to a gene: 7. CDR3 loop: CASSDRLAGLNEQYF. For the CDR3, the DNA is TGTGCCAGCAGCGATCGACTAGCGGGATTAAACGAGCAGTACTTC.